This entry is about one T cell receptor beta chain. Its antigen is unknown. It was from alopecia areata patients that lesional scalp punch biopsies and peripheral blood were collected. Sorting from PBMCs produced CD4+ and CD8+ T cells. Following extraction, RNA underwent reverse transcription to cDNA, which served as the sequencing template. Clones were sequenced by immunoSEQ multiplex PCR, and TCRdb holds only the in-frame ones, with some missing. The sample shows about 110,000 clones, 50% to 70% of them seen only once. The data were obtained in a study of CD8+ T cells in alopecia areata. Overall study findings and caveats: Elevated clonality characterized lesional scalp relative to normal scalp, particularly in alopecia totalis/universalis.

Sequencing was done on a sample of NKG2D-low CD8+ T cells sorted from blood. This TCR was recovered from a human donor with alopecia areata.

CDR3 bases: TGTGCCAGCAGCCCGGGGTCATGGGGTGGGAATGAGCAGTTCTTC. Translated, it gives CASSPGSWGGNEQFF. The chain has TRBV7-3 and TRBJ2-1; a weak D match, TRBD2 (5 bases). This CDR3 is built from 15 residues. Germline V gene lookup returns CDR1 SGHTA and CDR2 FQGTGA. V lost 5 bases and J lost 7, with 18 bases in between.